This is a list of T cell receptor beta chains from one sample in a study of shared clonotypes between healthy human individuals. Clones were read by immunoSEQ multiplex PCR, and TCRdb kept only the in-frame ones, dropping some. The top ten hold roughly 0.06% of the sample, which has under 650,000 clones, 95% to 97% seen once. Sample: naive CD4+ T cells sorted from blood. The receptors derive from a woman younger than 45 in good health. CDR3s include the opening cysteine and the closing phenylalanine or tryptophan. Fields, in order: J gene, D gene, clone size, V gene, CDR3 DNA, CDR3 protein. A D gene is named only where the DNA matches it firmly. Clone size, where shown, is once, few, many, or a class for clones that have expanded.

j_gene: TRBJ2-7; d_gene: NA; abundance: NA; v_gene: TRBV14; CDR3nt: TGTGCCAGCAGCCATGGGGGCAAGCAGTACTTC; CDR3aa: CASSHGGKQYF
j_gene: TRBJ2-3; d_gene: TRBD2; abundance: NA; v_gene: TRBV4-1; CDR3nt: TGCGCCAGCAGCCAAGCCGGGAGGAGCACAGATACGCAGTATTTT; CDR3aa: CASSQAGRSTDTQYF
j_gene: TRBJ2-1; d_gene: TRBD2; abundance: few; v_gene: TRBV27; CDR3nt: TGTGCCAGCAGAGGGACTAGCGGCCGCCATCTCTTC; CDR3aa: CASRGTSGRHLF
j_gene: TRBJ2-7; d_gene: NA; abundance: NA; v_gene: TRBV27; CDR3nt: TGTGCCAGCAGTTCATCAAGATTAACTTACGAGCAGTACTTC; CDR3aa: CASSSSRLTYEQYF
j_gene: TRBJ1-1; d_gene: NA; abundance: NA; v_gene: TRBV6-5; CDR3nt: TGTGCCAGCAGTTACGCCGGGGGGGACACTGAAGCTTTCTTT; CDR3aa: CASSYAGGDTEAFF
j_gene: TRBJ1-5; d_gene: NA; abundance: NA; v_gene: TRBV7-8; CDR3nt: TGTGCCAGCAGCTCGGGGAGGTCGGTCCAGGGAATCAATCAGCCCCAGCATTTT; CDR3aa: CASSSGRSVQGINQPQHF
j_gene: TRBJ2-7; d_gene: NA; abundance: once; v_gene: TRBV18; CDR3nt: TGTGCCAGCTCACCCCAAGACAGCGCTTACTACGAGCAGTACTTC; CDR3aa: CASSPQDSAYYEQYF
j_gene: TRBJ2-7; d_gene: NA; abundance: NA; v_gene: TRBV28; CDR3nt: TGTGCCAGCATCCCGCCGGGGGGCGTCCCAGCGGGGCGATCCTACGAGCAGTACTTC; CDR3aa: CASIPPGGVPAGRSYEQYF
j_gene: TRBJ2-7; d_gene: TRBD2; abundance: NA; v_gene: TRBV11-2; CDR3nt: TGTGCCAGCAGCTGGCCGGGAGGGGGGATCTACGAGCAGTACTTC; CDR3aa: CASSWPGGGIYEQYF
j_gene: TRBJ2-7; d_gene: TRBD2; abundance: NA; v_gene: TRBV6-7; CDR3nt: TGTGCCAGCAGTTACCTAGCGGGAGGGCTATTCCCCATTTCCTACGAGCAGTACTTC; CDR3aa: CASSYLAGGLFPISYEQYF
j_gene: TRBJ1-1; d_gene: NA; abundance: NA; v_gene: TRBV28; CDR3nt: TGTGCCAGCAGTCCGGGGGATCGGGACACTGAAGCTTTCTTT; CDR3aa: CASSPGDRDTEAFF
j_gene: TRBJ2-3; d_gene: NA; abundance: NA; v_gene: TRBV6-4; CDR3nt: TGTGCCAGCAGTGACACAGGTGGTACGCAGTATTTT; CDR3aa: CASSDTGGTQYF
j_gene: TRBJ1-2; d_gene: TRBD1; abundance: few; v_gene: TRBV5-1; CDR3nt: TGCGCCAGCAGCTTCACAGGGGACTATGGCTACACCTTC; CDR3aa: CASSFTGDYGYTF
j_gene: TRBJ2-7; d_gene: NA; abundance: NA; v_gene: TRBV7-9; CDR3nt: TGTGCCAGCGACTCGTCAGGCCAAACCCGGGGCTACGAGCAGTACTTC; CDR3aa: CASDSSGQTRGYEQYF
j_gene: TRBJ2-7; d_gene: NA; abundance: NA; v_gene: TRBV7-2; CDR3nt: TGTGCCAGCAGCTTCCGGGCCAGAGGCCACGAGCAGTACTTC; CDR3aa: CASSFRARGHEQYF
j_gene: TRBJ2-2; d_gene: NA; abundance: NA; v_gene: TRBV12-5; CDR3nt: TGTGCTAGTGGGCAGCGGGCGGGCACCGGGGAGCTGTTTTTT; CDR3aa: CASGQRAGTGELFF
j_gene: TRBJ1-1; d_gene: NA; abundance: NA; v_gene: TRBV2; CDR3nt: TGTGCCAGCAGTAAACAGGGTACTGAAGCTTTCTTT; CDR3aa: CASSKQGTEAFF
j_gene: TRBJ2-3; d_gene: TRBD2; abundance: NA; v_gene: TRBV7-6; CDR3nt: TGTGCCAGCAGTTCGAGCGGGAGTCAGGCAGATACGCAGTATTTT; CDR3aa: CASSSSGSQADTQYF
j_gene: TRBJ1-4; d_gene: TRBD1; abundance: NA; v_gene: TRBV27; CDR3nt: TGTGCCAGCAGGACAGGGTTGGGAAAAAATGAAAAACTGTTTTTT; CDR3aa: CASRTGLGKNEKLFF
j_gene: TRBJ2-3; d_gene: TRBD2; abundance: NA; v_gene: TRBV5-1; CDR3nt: TGCGCCAGCAGCTGGACTAGCGGGAGGTACTCAGATACGCAGTATTTT; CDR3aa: CASSWTSGRYSDTQYF
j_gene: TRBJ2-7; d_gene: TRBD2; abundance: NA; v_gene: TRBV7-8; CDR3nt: TGTGCCAGCAGCTCGCGGGGGACCTACGAGCAGTACTTC; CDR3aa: CASSSRGTYEQYF
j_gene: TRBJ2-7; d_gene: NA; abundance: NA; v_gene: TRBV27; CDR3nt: TGTGCCAGCAGCCTGGAGGGCTCCTACGAGCAGTACTTC; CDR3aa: CASSLEGSYEQYF
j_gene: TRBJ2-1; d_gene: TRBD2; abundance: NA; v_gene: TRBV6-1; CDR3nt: TGTGCCAGCAGGCCGGGGGGATTGGATGAGCAGTTCTTC; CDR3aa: CASRPGGLDEQFF
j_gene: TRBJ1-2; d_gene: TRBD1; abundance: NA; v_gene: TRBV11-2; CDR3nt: TGTGCCAGCAGCCGCTATGGGACAGCAACTAACTATGGCTACACCTTC; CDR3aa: CASSRYGTATNYGYTF
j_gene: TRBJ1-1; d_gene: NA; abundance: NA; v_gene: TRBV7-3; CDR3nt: TGTGCCACTAGTCAGGGGACGAACACTGAAGCTTTCTTT; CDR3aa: CATSQGTNTEAFF
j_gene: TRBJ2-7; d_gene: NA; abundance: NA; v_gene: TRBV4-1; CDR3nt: TGCGCCAGCAGCCAAGTTGCGCAGGGTTTAAGTTCGGGCGACGAGCAGTACTTC; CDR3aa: CASSQVAQGLSSGDEQYF
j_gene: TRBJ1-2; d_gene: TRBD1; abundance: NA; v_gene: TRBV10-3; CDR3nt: TGTGCCATCAGCCCGACAGGGAGTGAGGCGGGCTACACCTTC; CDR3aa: CAISPTGSEAGYTF
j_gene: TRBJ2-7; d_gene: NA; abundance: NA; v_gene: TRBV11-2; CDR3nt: TGTGCCAGCAGCTTAGTTACCTCCGAGCAGTACTTC; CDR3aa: CASSLVTSEQYF
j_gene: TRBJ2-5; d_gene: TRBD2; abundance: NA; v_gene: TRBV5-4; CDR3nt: TGTGCCAGCAGCGTGGGAGGGTACGAGACCCAGTACTTC; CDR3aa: CASSVGGYETQYF
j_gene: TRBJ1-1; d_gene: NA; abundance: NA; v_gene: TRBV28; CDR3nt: TGTGCCAGCAGTGGGCCCTGGCCTATGAACACTGAAGCTTTCTTT; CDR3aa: CASSGPWPMNTEAFF
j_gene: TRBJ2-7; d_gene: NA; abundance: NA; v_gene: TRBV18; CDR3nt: TGTGCCAGCTCACCACGGGGGTCTGGAGACGAGCAGTACTTC; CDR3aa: CASSPRGSGDEQYF
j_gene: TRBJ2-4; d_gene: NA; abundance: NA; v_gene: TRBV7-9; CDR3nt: TGTGCCAGCAGCCCCTTGGGACAAAGGGAAAACATTCAGTACTTC; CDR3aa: CASSPLGQRENIQYF
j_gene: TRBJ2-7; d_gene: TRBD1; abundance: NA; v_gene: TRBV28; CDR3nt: TGTGCCAGCAGTTTGGTGGGACAGGGCATTTACGAGCAGTACTTC; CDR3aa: CASSLVGQGIYEQYF
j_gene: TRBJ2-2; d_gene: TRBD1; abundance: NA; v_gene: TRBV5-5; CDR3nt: TGTGCCAGCAGCCTGAGACAGGGGGCCGGTACCGGGGAGCTGTTTTTT; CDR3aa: CASSLRQGAGTGELFF
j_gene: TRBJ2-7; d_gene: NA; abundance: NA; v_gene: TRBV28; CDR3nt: TGTGCCAGCAGTCAGTGCGAGCAGTACTTC; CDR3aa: CASSQCEQYF
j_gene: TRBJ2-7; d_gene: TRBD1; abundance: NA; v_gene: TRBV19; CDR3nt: TGTGCCAGTAGCCTCGGACAGGGGACATCCTACGAGCAGTACTTC; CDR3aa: CASSLGQGTSYEQYF
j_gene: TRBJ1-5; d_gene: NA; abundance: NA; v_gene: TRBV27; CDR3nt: TGTGCCAGCAGTCACCTCCCAGATAGCAATCAGCCCCAGCATTTT; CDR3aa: CASSHLPDSNQPQHF
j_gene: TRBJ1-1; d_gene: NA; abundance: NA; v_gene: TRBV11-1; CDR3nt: TGTGCCAGCAGCTTAGGGGTTCGTACTGAAGCTTTCTTT; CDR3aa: CASSLGVRTEAFF
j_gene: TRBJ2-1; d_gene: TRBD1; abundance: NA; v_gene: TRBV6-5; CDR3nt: TGTGCCAGCAGTTCGGACAGGGGCTCCTACAATGAGCAGTTCTTC; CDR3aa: CASSSDRGSYNEQFF
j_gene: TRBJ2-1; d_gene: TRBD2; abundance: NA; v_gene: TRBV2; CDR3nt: TGTGCCAGCACCAGAGGACTAGCGGGAGGGCATACATCCTACAATGAGCAGTTCTTC; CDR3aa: CASTRGLAGGHTSYNEQFF
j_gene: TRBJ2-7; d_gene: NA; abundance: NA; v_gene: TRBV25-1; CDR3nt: TGTGCCAGCAGTGAAAGGGTTTCCTACGAGCAGTACTTC; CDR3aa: CASSERVSYEQYF
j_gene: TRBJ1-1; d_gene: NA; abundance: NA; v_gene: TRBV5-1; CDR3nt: TGCGCCAGCAGCTTCGGTGGGGGGATGAACACTGAAGCTTTCTTT; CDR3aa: CASSFGGGMNTEAFF
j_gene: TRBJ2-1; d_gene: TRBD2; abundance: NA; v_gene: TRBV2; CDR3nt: TGTGCCAGCAGTGAACTAGCGGGATCCTACAATGAGCAGTTCTTC; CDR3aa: CASSELAGSYNEQFF
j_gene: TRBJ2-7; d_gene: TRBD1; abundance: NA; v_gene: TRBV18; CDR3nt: TGTGCCAGCTCACCGCAAGGACAGGCTAAGACCTACGAGCAGTACTTC; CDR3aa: CASSPQGQAKTYEQYF
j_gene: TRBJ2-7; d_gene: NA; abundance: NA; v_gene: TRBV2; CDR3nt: TGTGCCAGCAGTGTCGGAGGTATCGAGCAGTACTTC; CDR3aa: CASSVGGIEQYF
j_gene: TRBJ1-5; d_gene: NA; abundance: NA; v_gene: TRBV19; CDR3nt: TGTGCCACCCGGGTACTTGGTGGATATAGCAATCAGCCCCAGCATTTT; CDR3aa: CATRVLGGYSNQPQHF
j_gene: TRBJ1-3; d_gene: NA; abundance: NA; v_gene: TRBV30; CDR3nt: TGTGCCTGGAGGACGGGCCCCGGCCCCCGAAACACCATATATTTT; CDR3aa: CAWRTGPGPRNTIYF
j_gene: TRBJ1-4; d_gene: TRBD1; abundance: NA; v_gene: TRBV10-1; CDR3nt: TGCGCCAGCAGTCCGGACAGGGTAGAGGAAAAACTGTTTTTT; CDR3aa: CASSPDRVEEKLFF
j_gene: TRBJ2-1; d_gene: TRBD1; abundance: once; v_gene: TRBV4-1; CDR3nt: TGCGCCAGCAGCCAAGACGGACAGGGAGCTTACTACAATGAGCAGTTCTTC; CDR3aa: CASSQDGQGAYYNEQFF
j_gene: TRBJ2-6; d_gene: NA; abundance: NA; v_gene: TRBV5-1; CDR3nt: TGCGCCAGCAGCTTGGGGTTGAGGGGTGGTGGGGCCAACGTCCTGACTTTC; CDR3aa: CASSLGLRGGGANVLTF
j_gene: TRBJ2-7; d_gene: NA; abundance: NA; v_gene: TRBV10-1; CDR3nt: TGCGCCAGCAGTTACGGGATTTACGAGCAGTACTTC; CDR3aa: CASSYGIYEQYF
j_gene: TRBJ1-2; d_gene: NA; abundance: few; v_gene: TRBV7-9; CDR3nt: TGTGCCAGCAGCGGGCCGAGTGGTAGGAACTATGGCTACACCTTC; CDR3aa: CASSGPSGRNYGYTF
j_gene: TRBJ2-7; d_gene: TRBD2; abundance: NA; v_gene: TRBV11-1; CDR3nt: TGTGCCAGCAGCCAAGGACTAGCGGGAGTACACGAGCAGTACTTC; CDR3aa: CASSQGLAGVHEQYF
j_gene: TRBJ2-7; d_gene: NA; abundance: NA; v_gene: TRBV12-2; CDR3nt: TGTGCAAGTCGCTTCGGGCTAGCGGGAGCCACGTCCCTCTACGAGCAGTACTTC; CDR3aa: CASRFGLAGATSLYEQYF
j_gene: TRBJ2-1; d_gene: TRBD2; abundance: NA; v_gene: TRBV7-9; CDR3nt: TGTGCCAGCACCGGGACTAGCGGGAGGAGTGAGCAGTTCTTC; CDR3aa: CASTGTSGRSEQFF
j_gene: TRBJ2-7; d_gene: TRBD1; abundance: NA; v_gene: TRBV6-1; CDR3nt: TGTGCCAGCAAGACAGGGCCCTACGAGCAGTACTTC; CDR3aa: CASKTGPYEQYF
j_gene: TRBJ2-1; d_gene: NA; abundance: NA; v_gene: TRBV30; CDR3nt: TGTGCCTGGAATGGCGGGGAACGCGATGAGCAGTTCTTC; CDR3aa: CAWNGGERDEQFF
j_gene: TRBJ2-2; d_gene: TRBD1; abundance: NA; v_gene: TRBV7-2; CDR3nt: TGTGCCAGCAGCTTCTCCGGGACAGTTAACACCGGGGAGCTGTTTTTT; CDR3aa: CASSFSGTVNTGELFF